This T cell receptor beta chain was identified in a study of cytomegalovirus exposure and HLA in healthy donors. General observations from the study: Cytomegalovirus status was reportedly diagnosed by the classifier with high sensitivity and specificity.

PCR was performed using 60 Vbeta and 13 Jbeta primers. Sequencing was performed with immunoSEQ multiplex PCR; in TCRdb, only in-frame clones are kept and a portion is missing. The sample lists about 170,000 clones, approximately 70% occurring once. In its sample, this clone ranks as medium-sized (0.01 to 0.1%). The antigen remains undetermined. This CDR3 has 13 residues. The germline V gene encodes CDR1 LNHDA and CDR2 SQIVND (reference sequence). Trimming left V 0 bases short and J 5 bases short, with 7 bases between. Sequencing used PBMCs. V and J are TRBV19 and TRBJ1-2; no reliable D call. The clonotype was recovered from a man between 40 and 49 years old in good health and CMV-seropositive. This chain's CDR3 is CASSIDWRYGYTF. The CDR3 DNA is TGTGCCAGTAGTATAGATTGGCGGTATGGCTACACCTTC. Drawing the rest from reference TRBV19 and TRBJ1-2, the complete variable domain is DGGITQSPKYLFRKEGQNVTLSCEQNLNHDAMYWYRQDPGQGLRLIYYSQIVNDFQKGDIAEGYSVSREKKESFPLTVTSAQKNPTAFYLCASSIDWRYGYTFGSGTRLTVV.